The rows below give T cell receptor beta chains drawn from one sample of a study of T-cell memory formation after mild COVID-19. TCRdb reprocessed the 5' RACE reads via MiXCR and lists one record per CDR3 protein. The table includes 550,000 to 700,000 distinct CDR3 sequences, around 17% detected once. The sequenced sample was PBMCs or a T cell subset sorted from them (not recorded which). The source of these receptors is an adult woman who had mild COVID-19 (a few samples of this study predate the infection). Cell type and time point are not known. The CDR3 runs from the conserved cysteine through the conserved F or W. Each record gives: D gene, J gene, V gene, clone size, CDR3 DNA, CDR3 protein. D genes are given only for firm matches. Clone size is stated in some rows and not others, as once, few, many or a class when expanded.

d_call: TRBD1; j_call: TRBJ2-5; v_call: TRBV7-9; clone_size: few; cdr3_nt: TGTGCCAGCAGCTTAGCCTGGGGACAGGAGGTTCTCAAAGAGACCCAGTACTTC; cdr3_aa: CASSLAWGQEVLKETQYF
d_call: -; j_call: TRBJ2-5; v_call: TRBV2; clone_size: -; cdr3_nt: TGTGCCAGCAGCTCTTGGGCAGTTCAAGAGACCCAGTACTTC; cdr3_aa: CASSSWAVQETQYF
d_call: -; j_call: TRBJ1-5; v_call: TRBV4-3; clone_size: few; cdr3_nt: TGCGCCAGCAGCCAAGATCACATTAGCAATCAGCCCCAGCATTTT; cdr3_aa: CASSQDHISNQPQHF
d_call: TRBD1; j_call: TRBJ2-5; v_call: TRBV28; clone_size: -; cdr3_nt: TGTGCCAGCAGTTCTGCCGGGACAGCATCAAGTACCCAGTACTTC; cdr3_aa: CASSSAGTASSTQYF
d_call: -; j_call: TRBJ2-3; v_call: TRBV5-5; clone_size: -; cdr3_nt: TGTGCCAGCAGCTTAGCGGTTCTTTCCACAGATACGCAGTATTTT; cdr3_aa: CASSLAVLSTDTQYF
d_call: -; j_call: TRBJ2-1; v_call: TRBV7-9; clone_size: many; cdr3_nt: TGTGCCAGCAGCTTAGACGGCAATCTCAATGAGCAGTTCTTC; cdr3_aa: CASSLDGNLNEQFF
d_call: -; j_call: TRBJ2-1; v_call: TRBV7-2; clone_size: few; cdr3_nt: TGTGCCAGCAGCTTAGATCAGGGAGCTCTTAAGCAGTTCTTC; cdr3_aa: CASSLDQGALKQFF
d_call: TRBD1; j_call: TRBJ2-1; v_call: TRBV7-8; clone_size: -; cdr3_nt: TGTGCCAGCAGCATGGACAGGGCGTCCAATGAGCAGTTCTTC; cdr3_aa: CASSMDRASNEQFF
d_call: -; j_call: TRBJ1-2; v_call: TRBV3-1; clone_size: -; cdr3_nt: TGTGCCAGCAGCCGAGAGGACCGCTTCTATGGCTACACCTTC; cdr3_aa: CASSREDRFYGYTF
d_call: -; j_call: TRBJ2-7; v_call: TRBV27; clone_size: few; cdr3_nt: TGTGCCAGCAGTTTAATTCAGGGAACGGAGCAGTACTTC; cdr3_aa: CASSLIQGTEQYF